The clone carrying this T cell receptor (beta chain) has just a few counts. The antigen is undetermined. The germline V gene encodes CDR1 MNHEY and CDR2 SVGEGT. V was clipped by 0 bases and J by 0 bases; unmatched bases: 6. There are 17 residues in the CDR3. The data originate from a study of blood T cells in healthy people across ages. General study points: Higher diversity, along with more naive CD4+ cells, distinguished long-lived donors from aged donors.

Combining a sample-barcoded 5' primer with a J-beta primer mix, a second PCR ran for roughly 7 to 11 cycles. TCRdb reanalysed the 5' RACE reads using MiXCR and keeps one entry per CDR3 protein. The sample contains 800,000 or so distinct CDR3 sequences, approximately 65% of which appear only once. Total RNA, at least 6 micrograms per sample, was extracted from PBMCs. The V gene is TRBV6-2 or TRBV6-3, the J gene TRBJ2-7; TRBD2 aligns across 9 bases. Sequencing input: blood. The TCR comes from a man aged 25 to 40 in good health. The CDR3 DNA sequence: TGTGCCAGCAGTTACTCCCCTAGCGGGGCGTCCTCCTACGAGCAGTACTTC. This codes for CASSYSPSGASSYEQYF.